The clone carrying this T cell receptor beta chain was observed many times. The V gene's germline CDR1 is SQVTM and CDR2 ANQGSEA. The V gene end was trimmed by 4 bases and the J gene end by 7 bases; junction bases not matched to a gene: 7. This CDR3 has 13 amino acids. The sample originates from a study of blood T cells in healthy people across ages. PCR was performed a second time for 7 to 11 cycles using a sample-barcoded 5' primer and a J-beta primer mix. TCRdb fed the 5' RACE reads into MiXCR, producing one record per CDR3 protein. In the table there are 600,000 or so distinct CDR3 sequences, less than 35% of which are singletons.

The V call is TRBV29-1, the J call TRBJ1-5, with TRBD1 matching 7 bases. This receptor was obtained from a woman of 80 years or more in good health. The sample comprised blood. The CDR3 coding sequence is TGCAGCGTTGGCGGAGGGGGCGGCCAGCCCCAGCATTTT. Translation gives CSVGGGGGQPQHF.